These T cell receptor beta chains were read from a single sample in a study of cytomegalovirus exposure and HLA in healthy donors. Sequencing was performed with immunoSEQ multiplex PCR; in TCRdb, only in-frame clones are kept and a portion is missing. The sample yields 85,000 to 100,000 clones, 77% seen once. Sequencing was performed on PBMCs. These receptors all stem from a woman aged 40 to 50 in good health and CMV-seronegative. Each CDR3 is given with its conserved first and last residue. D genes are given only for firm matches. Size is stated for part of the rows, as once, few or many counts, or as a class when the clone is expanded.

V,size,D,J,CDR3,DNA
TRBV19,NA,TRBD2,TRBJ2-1,CASSITSGGSYNEQFF,TGTGCCAGTAGTATAACTAGCGGGGGGTCCTACAATGAGCAGTTCTTC
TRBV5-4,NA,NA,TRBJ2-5,CASSQTIGGLETQYF,TGTGCCAGCAGCCAGACGATCGGGGGTCTAGAGACCCAGTACTTC
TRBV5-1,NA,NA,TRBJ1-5,CASSLQGRDQPQHF,TGCGCCAGCAGCTTGCAGGGTAGGGATCAGCCCCAGCATTTT
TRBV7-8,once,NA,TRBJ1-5,CASSLAGQGNQPQHF,TGTGCCAGCAGCTTAGCGGGACAAGGGAATCAGCCTCAGCATTTT
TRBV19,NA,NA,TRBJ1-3,CASRPREGRNTIYF,TGTGCCAGTAGACCCAGGGAGGGTCGGAACACCATATATTTT
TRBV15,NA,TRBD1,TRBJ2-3,CATSRDRGPDPTDTQYF,TGTGCCACCAGCAGAGATAGGGGGCCGGACCCCACAGATACGCAGTATTTT
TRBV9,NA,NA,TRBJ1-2,CASSIGGVYGYTF,TGTGCCAGCAGTATTGGGGGGGTATATGGCTACACCTTC
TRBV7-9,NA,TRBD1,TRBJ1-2,CASSFLSPGQLNYGYTF,TGTGCCAGCAGCTTCCTTTCTCCGGGACAGCTGAACTATGGCTACACCTTC
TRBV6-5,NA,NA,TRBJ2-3,CASRGQSHTDTQYF,TGTGCCAGCAGGGGACAATCTCATACAGATACGCAGTATTTT
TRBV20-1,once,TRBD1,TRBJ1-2,CSAGQGNGYTF,TGCAGTGCTGGACAGGGAAATGGCTACACCTTC
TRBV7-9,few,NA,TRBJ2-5,CASTRRSLQETQYF,TGTGCCAGCACGCGGCGGAGCCTCCAAGAGACCCAGTACTTC
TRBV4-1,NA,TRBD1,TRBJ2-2,CASSQVQGAAGELFF,TGCGCCAGCAGCCAAGTTCAGGGGGCCGCGGGGGAGCTGTTTTTT
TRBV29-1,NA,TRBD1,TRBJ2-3,CSVAQGFLGLDTQYF,TGCAGCGTTGCACAGGGGTTTCTGGGTTTAGATACGCAGTATTTT
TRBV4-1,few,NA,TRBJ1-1,CASSQGAGTEAFF,TGCGCCAGCAGCCAAGGCGCGGGCACTGAAGCTTTCTTT
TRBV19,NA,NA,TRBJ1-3,CASTGGETGNTIYF,TGTGCCAGTACTGGTGGGGAGACTGGAAACACCATATATTTT
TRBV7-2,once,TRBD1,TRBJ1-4,CASSPGTGVAEKLFF,TGTGCCAGCAGCCCGGGGACAGGGGTCGCCGAAAAACTGTTTTTT
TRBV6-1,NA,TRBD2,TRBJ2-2,CASSPNSGESGELFF,TGTGCCAGCAGCCCTAATAGCGGGGAGTCCGGGGAGCTGTTTTTT